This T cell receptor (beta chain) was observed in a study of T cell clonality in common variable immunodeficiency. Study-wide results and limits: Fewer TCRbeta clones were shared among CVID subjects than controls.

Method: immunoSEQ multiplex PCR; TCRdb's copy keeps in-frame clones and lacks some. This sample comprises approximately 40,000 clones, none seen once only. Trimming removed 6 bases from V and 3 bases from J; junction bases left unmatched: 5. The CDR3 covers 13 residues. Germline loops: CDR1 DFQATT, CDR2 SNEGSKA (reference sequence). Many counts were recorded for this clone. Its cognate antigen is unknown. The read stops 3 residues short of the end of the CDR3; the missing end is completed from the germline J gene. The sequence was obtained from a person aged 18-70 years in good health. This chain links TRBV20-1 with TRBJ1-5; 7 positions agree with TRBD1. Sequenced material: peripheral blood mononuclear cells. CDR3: CSAGGTVNQPQHF. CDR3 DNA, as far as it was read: TGCAGTGCCGGCGGGACAGTCAATCAGCCC.